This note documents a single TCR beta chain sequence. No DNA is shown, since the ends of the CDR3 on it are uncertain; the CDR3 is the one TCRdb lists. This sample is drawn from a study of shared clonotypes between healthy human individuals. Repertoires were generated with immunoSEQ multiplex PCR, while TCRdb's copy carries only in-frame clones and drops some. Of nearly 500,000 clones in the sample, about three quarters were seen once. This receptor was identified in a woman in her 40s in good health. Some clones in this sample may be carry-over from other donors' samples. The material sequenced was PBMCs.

This CDR3 is CSGAQGGNYGCTF. The gene calls are TRBV29-1 and TRBJ1-2; the table's D gene call, TRBD1, was not cross checked with the DNA. CDR1 SQVTM and CDR2 ANQGSEA come from the germline V gene. The CDR3 is 13 amino acids in total, end residues counted.